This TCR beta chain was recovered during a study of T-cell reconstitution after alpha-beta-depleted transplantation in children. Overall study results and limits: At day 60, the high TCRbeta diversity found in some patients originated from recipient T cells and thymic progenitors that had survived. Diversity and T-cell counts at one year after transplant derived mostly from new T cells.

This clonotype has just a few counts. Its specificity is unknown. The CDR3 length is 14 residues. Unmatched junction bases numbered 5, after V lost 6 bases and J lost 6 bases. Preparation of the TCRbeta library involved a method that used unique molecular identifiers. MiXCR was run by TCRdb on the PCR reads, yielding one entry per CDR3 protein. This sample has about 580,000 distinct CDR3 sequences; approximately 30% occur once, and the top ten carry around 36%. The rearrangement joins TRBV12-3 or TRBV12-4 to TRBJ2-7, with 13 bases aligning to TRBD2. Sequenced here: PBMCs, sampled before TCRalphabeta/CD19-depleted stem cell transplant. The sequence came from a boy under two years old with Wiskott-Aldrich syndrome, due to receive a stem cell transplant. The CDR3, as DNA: TGTGCCAGCAGCGGACTAGCGGGAGTTTCCGAGCAGTACTTC. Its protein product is CASSGLAGVSEQYF.